These 18 T cell receptor beta chains came from one sample sequenced in a study of blood T cell repertoires in COVID-19. Method: immunoSEQ multiplex PCR; TCRdb's copy keeps in-frame clones and lacks some. The table shows tens of thousands of clones, with more than 70% occurring only once. What was sequenced was peripheral blood. The receptors were sampled from a human donor in a cohort sampled during active COVID-19.

This chain links TRBV19 with TRBJ2-1, with 8 nucleotides matching TRBD2. The CDR3 length is 13 residues. The trim removed 6 bases at V and 5 bases at J, leaving 3 bases unmatched. Looked up from germline, CDR1 is LNHDA and CDR2 is SQIVND (reference sequence). CDR3 sequence (DNA): TGTGCCAGTAGACCAGCGGGGGACAATGAGCAGTTCTTC. This translates into CASRPAGDNEQFF. Filled out from reference TRBV19 and TRBJ2-1, the complete variable domain reads DGGITQSPKYLFRKEGQNVTLSCEQNLNHDAMYWYRQDPGQGLRLIYYSQIVNDFQKGDIAEGYSVSREKKESFPLTVTSAQKNPTAFYLCASRPAGDNEQFFGPGTRLTVL.

V and J are TRBV7-2 and TRBJ1-3; 12 bases map to TRBD1. CDR1 SGHTA and CDR2 FQGNSA come from the germline V gene. J lost 0 bases, V lost 4 bases, and 4 bases had no gene match. This CDR3 spans 17 amino acids. The CDR3 loop is CASSSGTGGASGNTIYF. In DNA form, the CDR3 reads TGTGCCAGCAGCTCCGGGACAGGGGGCGCCTCTGGAAACACCATATATTTT.

The chain carries TRBV15 and TRBJ1-1; no firm D call. Trimming took off 2 bases at V and 7 bases at J, with 8 bases between the two ends. The germline CDR1 and CDR2 sequences are LNHNV and YYDKDF (reference sequence). This CDR3 is 12 amino acids long. Here the CDR3 reads CATSRRESEAFF. In nucleotides, the CDR3 is TGTGCCACCAGCAGACGGGAGAGTGAAGCTTTCTTT.

The sample holds one count of this clone. This chain links TRBV28 with TRBJ1-5; D call uncertain. Trimming pared 4 bases from V and 2 bases from J, leaving 9 bases between. Germline CDR1 MDHEN, CDR2 SYDVKM. The CDR3 is 14 residues long. The CDR3 spells CASSSQGGNQPQHF. The CDR3 DNA sequence: TGTGCCAGCAGTTCCCAAGGAGGCAATCAGCCCCAGCATTTT. Full variable domain (remainder filled in from reference TRBV28 and TRBJ1-5): DVKVTQSSRYLVKRTGEKVFLECVQDMDHENMFWYRQDPGLGLRLIYFSYDVKMKEKGDIPEGYSVSREKKERFSLILESASTNQTSMYLCASSSQGGNQPQHFGDGTRLSIL.

The chain carries TRBV6-5 and TRBJ2-7; 10 bases are a match to TRBD1. Germline CDR1 is MNHEY and CDR2 is SVGAGI. V shed 7 bases, J shed 2 bases, and the junction held 8 bases outside the gene matches. This CDR3 has 15 residues. The CDR3 here is CASTYSGQGAYEQYF. CDR3 coding DNA: TGTGCCAGCACCTACTCAGGACAGGGGGCCTACGAGCAGTACTTC.

The V and J genes are TRBV5-6 and TRBJ2-1, with 8 bases identical to TRBD2. V shed 1 base, J shed 3 bases, and the junction held 0 bases outside the gene matches. There are 14 residues in the CDR3. CDR1 and CDR2 from the germline V gene are SGHDT and YYEEEE. CDR3: CASSLTSGYNEQFF. DNA of the CDR3: TGTGCCAGCAGCTTGACTAGCGGCTACAATGAGCAGTTCTTC.

The gene calls are TRBV4-1 and TRBJ2-1; D gene ambiguous. Per germline, CDR1 MGHRA and CDR2 YSYEKL. V lost 0 bases and J 0 bases, leaving 9 bases between the germline ends. The CDR3 is 16 residues long. The CDR3 sequence: CASSQDQDFSYNEQFF. The CDR3, as DNA: TGCGCCAGCAGCCAAGATCAGGATTTCTCCTACAATGAGCAGTTCTTC.

This chain links TRBV19 with TRBJ2-7; 10 nucleotides agree with TRBD1. V shed 8 bases, J shed 2 bases, and the junction held 6 bases outside the gene matches. Germline V CDR1 and CDR2: LNHDA, SQIVND (reference sequence). This CDR3 comprises 14 residues. The CDR3 here is CASSSGTGAYEQYF. CDR3 nucleotides: TGTGCCAGTTCCAGCGGGACAGGGGCCTACGAGCAGTACTTC.

This clone was counted only a few times. This sequence joins TRBV10-3 and TRBJ2-1; a weak D match, TRBD2 (5 bases). Germline V gives CDR1 ENHRY, CDR2 SYGVKD. The ends were cut back, 11 bases at V and 3 bases at J, with 11 bases in the middle. This CDR3 region has 12 residues. The CDR3 is CAGGLGYNEQFF. CDR3 DNA: TGTGCCGGCGGACTGGGCTACAATGAGCAGTTCTTC.

V usage is TRBV27 and J usage is TRBJ1-5; 8 positions match TRBD1. The CDR3 is made up of 14 amino acids. Trimming took 5 bases from V and 8 from J; bases not matched to a gene: 8. Per the germline V gene, CDR1 is MNHEY and CDR2 is SMNVEV (reference sequence). In nucleotides, the CDR3 is TGTGCCAGCAGTCACAGGGGGTTGGGTGAGCCCCAGCATTTT. This gives the protein CASSHRGLGEPQHF.

The chain carries TRBV27 and TRBJ2-6, with TRBD1 matching 8 bases. The CDR3 covers 16 residues. The junction had 5 bases not matched to a gene; V was cut back by 5 bases and J by 2 bases. Germline CDR1 and CDR2: MNHEY and SMNVEV (reference sequence). DNA for the CDR3: TGTGCCAGCAGTCCCCAGGGGGCTGCTGGGGCCAACGTCCTGACTTTC. As protein: CASSPQGAAGANVLTF. The variable domain in full, with the rest retrieved from reference TRBV27 and TRBJ2-6, is EAQVTQNPRYLITVTGKKLTVTCSQNMNHEYMSWYRQDPGLGLRQIYYSMNVEVTDKGDVPEGYKVSRKEKRNFPLILESPSPNQTSLYFCASSPQGAAGANVLTFGAGSRLTVL.

This clone has only a few counts. This chain joins TRBV7-9 and TRBJ2-7, with D possibly being TRBD1 (5 bases). The germline V gene has CDR1 SEHNR and CDR2 FQNEAQ (reference sequence). CDR3 length equals 14 residues. Trimming took 2 bases from V and 3 from J, leaving 11 bases between them. Written as DNA, the CDR3 is TGTGCCAGCAGCTTAAGGGGCGGCAGCTACGAGCAGTACTTC. It is translated as CASSLRGGSYEQYF. Based on the CDR3 plus reference TRBV7-9 and TRBJ2-7, the full variable domain is DTGVSQNPRHKITKRGQNVTFRCDPISEHNRLYWYRQTLGQGPEFLTYFQNEAQLEKSRLLSDRFSAERPKGSFSTLEIQRTEQGDSAMYLCASSLRGGSYEQYFGPGTRLTVT.

This chain connects TRBV13 to TRBJ1-1; D ambiguous. In germline, CDR1 is PRHDT, CDR2 FYEKMQ (reference sequence). The CDR3 spans 12 residues. With 3 bases removed from V and 5 bases from J, the gap between germline ends came to 7 bases. CDR3 loop: CASSFYRTEAFF. In DNA form, the CDR3 reads TGTGCCAGCAGCTTTTATCGGACTGAAGCTTTCTTT.

The CDR3 DNA reads as TGTGCCAGCAGTCACAATGTGGGGGGCTACGAGCAGTACTTC. Its translation: CASSHNVGGYEQYF. The gene calls are TRBV27 and TRBJ2-7, with D possibly being TRBD2 (6 bases). The CDR3 covers 14 residues. Germline assignment: CDR1 MNHEY and CDR2 SMNVEV (reference sequence). V was trimmed by 5 bases and J by 3 bases, leaving 14 bases between them.

The chain carries TRBV10-1 and TRBJ2-1, with 7 bases that match TRBD1. CDR3 length: 15 residues. Germline CDR1 reads WNHNN; CDR2 reads SYGVQD (reference sequence). The V and J ends lost 6 bases and 8 bases, in that order; junction bases with no gene match: 13. This CDR3 is CASSRRGGLWDEQFF. CDR3 nucleotide sequence: TGCGCCAGCAGCCGCCGAGGGGGCCTTTGGGATGAGCAGTTCTTC.

This clone was seen just once. Germline is not matched at one junction end, which may reflect a read error. The chain couples TRBV5-1 to TRBJ2-1, with TRBD1 matching over 9 bases. Germline CDR1 reads SGHRS; CDR2 reads YFSETQ. CDR3 length: 17 amino acids. This CDR3 reads CASSLGQGIFSYNEQFF. The CDR3 region has the DNA TGCGCCAGCAGTTTGGGACAGGGCATATTCTCCTACAATGAGCAGTTCTTC.

The V call is TRBV4-3, the J call TRBJ1-3; a weak D match, TRBD1 (6 bases). The CDR3 extends over 17 amino acids. Germline lookup yields CDR1 LGHNA and CDR2 YSLEER. V lost 1 base to trimming and J lost 2 bases, with 15 bases between them. Here the CDR3 DNA reads TGCGCCAGCAGCCAAGGGGGCCAGGGGAGGGCTGGAAACACCATATATTTT. Protein product: CASSQGGQGRAGNTIYF.

The chain combines TRBV5-8 with TRBJ1-6; 8 bases match TRBD1. Germline V CDR1 and CDR2: SGHTS, YDEGEE. V shed 4 bases and J 10 bases; nucleotides not matched to a gene: 10. CDR3 length equals 15 residues. This CDR3 reads CASSLSGQGKSPLHF. CDR3 coding DNA: TGTGCCAGCAGCCTTTCCGGACAGGGAAAGTCACCCCTCCACTTT.